These 10 T cell receptor beta chains originate from one sample sequenced in a study of monozygotic twins with inflammatory bowel disease (dated by TCRdb to the late 2010s). Library prep was done by 5' RACE. Sequencing instrument: Illumina HiSeq 2500. TCRdb reprocessed the reads into one record per CDR3 protein sequence, lacking DNA. This specimen's table enumerates under 150,000 distinct CDR3 sequences. Roughly 2.5% of the sample comes from the top ten. The specimen sequenced was blood. Receptors were obtained from a human donor with ulcerative colitis or Crohn's disease, or a healthy co-twin of an affected twin (not recorded which).

The chain couples TRBV2 to TRBJ1-5; TCRdb returns TRBD1, unconfirmable since there is no DNA. Germline values: CDR1 SNHLY, CDR2 FYNNEI. The CDR3 is 15 residues long. CDR3 amino acids: CASSDLGGGHQPQHF.

This rearrangement joins TRBV7-2 to TRBJ2-1. CDR1 and CDR2 (germline): SGHTA, FQGNSA. This CDR3 spans 14 amino acids. The CDR3 sequence: CASSRSGLYNEQFF. Supplemented by reference TRBV7-2 and TRBJ2-1, the full variable domain reads GAGVSQSPSNKVTEKGKDVELRCDPISGHTALYWYRQSLGQGLEFLIYFQGNSAPDKSGLPSDRFSAERTGGSVSTLTIQRTQQEDSAVYLCASSRSGLYNEQFFGPGTRLTVL.

The chain recombines TRBV7-2 with TRBJ2-3; TCRdb calls TRBD1, which cannot be checked without DNA. Germline CDR1 reads SGHTA; CDR2 reads FQGNSA. CDR3 length: 17 residues. The chain's CDR3 is CASSGGLGPGFTDTQYF.

The CDR3 is CASSLTGGRDTQYF. The chain uses TRBV7-3 and TRBJ2-3; TCRdb outputs TRBD1, but without DNA this stays unchecked. The CDR3 spans 14 residues. In germline, CDR1 is SGHTA, CDR2 FQGTGA.

The rearrangement links TRBV7-9 to TRBJ2-5; TCRdb's D gene call, TRBD2, goes unchecked for lack of DNA. This CDR3 comprises 16 residues. Germline CDR1 is SEHNR and CDR2 is FQNEAQ (reference sequence). The CDR3 region is CASSGLVEALEETQYF. The full variable domain, completed using reference TRBV7-9 and TRBJ2-5, is DTGVSQNPRHKITKRGQNVTFRCDPISEHNRLYWYRQTLGQGPEFLTYFQNEAQLEKSRLLSDRFSAERPKGSFSTLEIQRTEQGDSAMYLCASSGLVEALEETQYFGPGTRLLVL.

The chain recombines TRBV7-6 with TRBJ1-5. CDR1 and CDR2 (germline): SGHVS, FNYEAQ. The CDR3 contains 13 residues. CDR3 in amino acids: CASNPRWNRPQHF.

The chain combines TRBV7-9 with TRBJ1-4. Germline CDR1 and CDR2: SEHNR and FQNEAQ (reference sequence). The CDR3 loop spans 12 amino acids. CDR3: CASSLGGEKLFF.

V and J are TRBV7-2 and TRBJ2-7; with no DNA, the TCRdb D assignment of TRBD2 cannot be verified. From germline, CDR1 is SGHTA and CDR2 FQGNSA. The CDR3 totals 16 residues. The CDR3 reads CASSLAGGGAPWEQYF.

The J gene is TRBJ2-1, the V gene TRBV3-1; there is no DNA to check the TCRdb D call of TRBD1. Germline CDR1 is LGHDT and CDR2 is YNNKEL (reference sequence). The CDR3 loop spans 14 amino acids. The CDR3: CASSPRGILAEQFF.

This chain connects TRBV27 to TRBJ2-1; TCRdb reports TRBD1, a call that lacks DNA to check it against. The germline V gene encodes CDR1 MNHEY and CDR2 SMNVEV (reference sequence). The CDR3 runs 15 residues. The CDR3 protein is CASPKLPGAFDEQFF.